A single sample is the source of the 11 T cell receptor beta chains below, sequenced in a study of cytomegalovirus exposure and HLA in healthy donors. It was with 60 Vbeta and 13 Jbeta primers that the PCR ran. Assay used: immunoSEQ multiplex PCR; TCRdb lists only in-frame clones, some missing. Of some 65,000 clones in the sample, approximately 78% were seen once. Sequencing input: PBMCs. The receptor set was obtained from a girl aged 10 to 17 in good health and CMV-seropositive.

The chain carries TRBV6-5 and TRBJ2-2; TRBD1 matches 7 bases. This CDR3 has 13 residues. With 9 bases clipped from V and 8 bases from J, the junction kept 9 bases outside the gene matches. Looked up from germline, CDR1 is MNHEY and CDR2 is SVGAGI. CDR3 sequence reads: CASFVPGGGELFF. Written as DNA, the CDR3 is TGTGCCAGTTTTGTCCCAGGGGGTGGGGAGCTGTTTTTT.

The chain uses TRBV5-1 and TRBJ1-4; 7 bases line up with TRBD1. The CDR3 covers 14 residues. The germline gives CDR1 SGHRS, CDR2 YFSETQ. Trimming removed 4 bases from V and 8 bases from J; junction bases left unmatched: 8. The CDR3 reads CASSMTGRKEKLFF. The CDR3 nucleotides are TGCGCCAGCAGCATGACAGGGCGTAAGGAAAAACTGTTTTTT.

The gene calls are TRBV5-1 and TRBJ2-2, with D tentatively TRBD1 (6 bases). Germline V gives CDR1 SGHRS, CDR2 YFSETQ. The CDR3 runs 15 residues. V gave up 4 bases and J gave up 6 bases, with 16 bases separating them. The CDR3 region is CASSVREQGAGELFF. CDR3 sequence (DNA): TGCGCCAGCAGCGTCCGGGAACAGGGCGCCGGGGAGCTGTTTTTT.

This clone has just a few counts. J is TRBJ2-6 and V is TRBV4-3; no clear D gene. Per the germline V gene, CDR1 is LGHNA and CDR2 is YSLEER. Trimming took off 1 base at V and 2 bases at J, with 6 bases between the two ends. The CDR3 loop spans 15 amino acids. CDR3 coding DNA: TGCGCCAGCAGCCAAGTTTCAGCTGGGGCCAACGTCCTGACTTTC. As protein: CASSQVSAGANVLTF.

Here the CDR3 reads CASSFRPTRTGMNTEAFF. DNA for the CDR3: TGTGCCAGCAGCTTTCGACCTACCCGGACAGGGATGAACACTGAAGCTTTCTTT. The chain has TRBV11-2 and TRBJ1-1, with TRBD1 identical over 8 bases. The germline V gene encodes CDR1 SGHAT and CDR2 FQNNGV. The CDR3 runs 18 residues. V shed 3 bases and J 0 bases; nucleotides not matched to a gene: 12.

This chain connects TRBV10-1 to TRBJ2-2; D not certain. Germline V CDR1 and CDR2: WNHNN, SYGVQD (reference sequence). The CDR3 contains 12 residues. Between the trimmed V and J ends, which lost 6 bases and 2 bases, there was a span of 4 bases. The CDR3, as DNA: TGCGCCAGCAGCCCTAACACCGGGGAGCTGTTTTTT. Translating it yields CASSPNTGELFF.

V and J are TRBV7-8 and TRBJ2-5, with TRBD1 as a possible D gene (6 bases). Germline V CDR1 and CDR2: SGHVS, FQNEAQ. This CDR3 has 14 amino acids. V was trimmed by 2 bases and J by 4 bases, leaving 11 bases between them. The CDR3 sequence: CASSLRGQRETQYF. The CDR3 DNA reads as TGTGCCAGCAGCTTAAGGGGACAACGAGAGACCCAGTACTTC.

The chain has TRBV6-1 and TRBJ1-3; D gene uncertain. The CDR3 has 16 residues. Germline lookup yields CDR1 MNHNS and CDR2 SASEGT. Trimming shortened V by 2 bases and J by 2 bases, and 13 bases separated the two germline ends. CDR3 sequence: CASSEPGQEAGNTIYF. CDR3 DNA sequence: TGTGCCAGCAGTGAACCTGGGCAGGAGGCTGGAAACACCATATATTTT.

The CDR3 sequence is CASSQDRYEQYF. The CDR3 region has the DNA TGCGCCAGCAGCCAAGACCGCTACGAGCAGTACTTC. The rearrangement joins TRBV4-1 to TRBJ2-7; D is unresolved. There are 12 residues in the CDR3. CDR1 and CDR2 (germline): MGHRA, YSYEKL. V was shortened by 0 bases and J by 3 bases, with 3 bases between the two germline ends.

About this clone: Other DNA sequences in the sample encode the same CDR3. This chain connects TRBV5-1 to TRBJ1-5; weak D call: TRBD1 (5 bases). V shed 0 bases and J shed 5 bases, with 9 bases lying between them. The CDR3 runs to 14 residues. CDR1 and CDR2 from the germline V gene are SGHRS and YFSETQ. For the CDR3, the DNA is TGCGCCAGCAGCTTGGATGGGGGGGATCAGCCCCAGCATTTT. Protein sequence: CASSLDGGDQPQHF. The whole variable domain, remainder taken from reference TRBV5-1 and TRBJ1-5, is KAGVTQTPRYLIKTRGQQVTLSCSPISGHRSVSWYQQTPGQGLQFLFEYFSETQRNKGNFPGRFSGRQFSNSRSEMNVSTLELGDSALYLCASSLDGGDQPQHFGDGTRLSIL.

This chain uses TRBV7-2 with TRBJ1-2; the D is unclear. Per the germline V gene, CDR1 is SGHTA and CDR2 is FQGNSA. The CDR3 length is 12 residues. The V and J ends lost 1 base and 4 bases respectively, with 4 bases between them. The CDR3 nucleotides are TGTGCCAGCAGCTTAGACACCTATGGCTACACCTTC. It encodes CASSLDTYGYTF.